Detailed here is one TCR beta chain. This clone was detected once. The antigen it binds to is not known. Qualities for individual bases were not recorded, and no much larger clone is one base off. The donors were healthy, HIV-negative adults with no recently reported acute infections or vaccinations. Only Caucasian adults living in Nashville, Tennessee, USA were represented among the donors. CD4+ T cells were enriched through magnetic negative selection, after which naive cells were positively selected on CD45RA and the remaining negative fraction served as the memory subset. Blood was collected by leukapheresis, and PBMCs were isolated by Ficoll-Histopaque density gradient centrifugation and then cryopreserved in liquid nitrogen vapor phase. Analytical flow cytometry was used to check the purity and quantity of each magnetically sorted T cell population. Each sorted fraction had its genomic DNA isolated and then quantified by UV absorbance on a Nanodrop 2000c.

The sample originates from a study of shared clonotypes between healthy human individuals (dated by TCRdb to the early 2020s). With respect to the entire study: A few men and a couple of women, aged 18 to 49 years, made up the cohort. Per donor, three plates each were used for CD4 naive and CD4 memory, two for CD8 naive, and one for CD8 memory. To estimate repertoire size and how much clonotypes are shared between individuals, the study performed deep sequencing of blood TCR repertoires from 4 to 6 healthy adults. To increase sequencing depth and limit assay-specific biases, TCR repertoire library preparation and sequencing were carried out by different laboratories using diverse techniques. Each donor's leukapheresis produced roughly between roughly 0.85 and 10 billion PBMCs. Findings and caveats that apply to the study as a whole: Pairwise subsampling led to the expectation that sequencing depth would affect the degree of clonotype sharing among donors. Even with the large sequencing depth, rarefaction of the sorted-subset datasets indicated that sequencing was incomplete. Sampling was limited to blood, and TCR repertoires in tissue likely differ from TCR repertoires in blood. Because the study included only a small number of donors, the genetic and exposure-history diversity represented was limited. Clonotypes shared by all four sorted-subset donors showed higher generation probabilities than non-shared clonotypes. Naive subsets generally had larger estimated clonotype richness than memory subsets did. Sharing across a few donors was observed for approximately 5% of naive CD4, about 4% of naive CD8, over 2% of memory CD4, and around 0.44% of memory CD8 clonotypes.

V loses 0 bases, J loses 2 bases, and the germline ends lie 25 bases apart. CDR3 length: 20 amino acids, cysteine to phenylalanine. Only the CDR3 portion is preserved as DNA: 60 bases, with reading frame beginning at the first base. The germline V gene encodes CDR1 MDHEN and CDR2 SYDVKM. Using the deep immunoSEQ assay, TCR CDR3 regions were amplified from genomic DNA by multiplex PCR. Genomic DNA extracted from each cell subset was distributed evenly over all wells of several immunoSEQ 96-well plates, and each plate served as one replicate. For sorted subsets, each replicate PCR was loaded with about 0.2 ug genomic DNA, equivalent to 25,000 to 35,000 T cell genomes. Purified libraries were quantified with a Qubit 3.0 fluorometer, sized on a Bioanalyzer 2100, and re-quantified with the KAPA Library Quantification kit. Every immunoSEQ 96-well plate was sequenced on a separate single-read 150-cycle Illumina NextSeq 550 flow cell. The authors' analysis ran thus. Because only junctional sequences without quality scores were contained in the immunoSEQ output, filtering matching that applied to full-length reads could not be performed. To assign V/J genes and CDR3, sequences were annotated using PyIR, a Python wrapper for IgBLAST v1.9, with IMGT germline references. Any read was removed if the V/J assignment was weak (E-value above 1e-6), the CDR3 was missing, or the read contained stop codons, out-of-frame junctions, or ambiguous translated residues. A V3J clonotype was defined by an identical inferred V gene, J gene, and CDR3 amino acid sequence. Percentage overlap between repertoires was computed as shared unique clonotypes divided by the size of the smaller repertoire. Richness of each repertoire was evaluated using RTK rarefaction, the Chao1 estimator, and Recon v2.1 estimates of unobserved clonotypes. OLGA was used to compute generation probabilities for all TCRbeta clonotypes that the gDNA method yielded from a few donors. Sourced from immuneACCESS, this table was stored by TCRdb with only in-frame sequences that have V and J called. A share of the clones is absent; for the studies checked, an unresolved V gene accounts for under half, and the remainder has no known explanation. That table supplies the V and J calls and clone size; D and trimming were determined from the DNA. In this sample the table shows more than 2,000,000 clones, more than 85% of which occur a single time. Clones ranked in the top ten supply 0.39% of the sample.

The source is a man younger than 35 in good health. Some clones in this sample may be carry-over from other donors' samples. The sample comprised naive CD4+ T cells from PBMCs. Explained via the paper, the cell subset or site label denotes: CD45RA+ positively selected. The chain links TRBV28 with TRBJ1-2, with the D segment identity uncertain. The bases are TGTGCCAGCAGTTTATGGGACCGGGGAGGGCCTCTGGGTCTCAACTATGGCTACACCTTC. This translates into CASSLWDRGGPLGLNYGYTF.